The 26 T cell receptor beta chains reported below all come from one sample, sequenced in a study of T cell responses to AZD1222 COVID-19 vaccine. The assay was immunoSEQ multiplex PCR, and TCRdb's table has in-frame clones only and misses some. The sample carries about 86,000 clones, about 72% recorded once. This specimen was peripheral blood, taken on day 0 of AZD1222 vaccination. These receptors were obtained from an adult in good health.

This clone appeared a single time. This chain connects TRBV18 to TRBJ2-5; either TRBD1 or TRBD2 may fit D (7 bases each). The V end lost 4 bases, the J end lost 5 bases, and 14 bases lay between the germline ends. This CDR3 comprises 14 residues. Germline loops: CDR1 KGHSH, CDR2 LQKENI. CDR3 sequence: CASSLNRGGETQYF. DNA of the CDR3: TGTGCCAGCTCACTGAACAGGGGAGGGGAGACCCAGTACTTC.

This clone was recorded only once. The rearrangement uses TRBV6-5 and TRBJ1-5; TRBD1 matches 7 bases. CDR3 length: 15 amino acids. In germline, CDR1 is MNHEY, CDR2 SVGAGI. Trimming at V came to 5 bases and at J to 6 bases, leaving 10 bases not matched to a gene. The CDR3 protein is CASSPEDRQLQPQHF. The CDR3 DNA sequence: TGTGCCAGCAGTCCCGAGGACAGGCAACTTCAGCCCCAGCATTTT.

The rearrangement uses TRBV2 and TRBJ1-1; D is unclear. Trimming cost V 3 bases and J 1 base, with 9 bases left between them. The length of the CDR3 is 14 residues. Germline-derived CDR1 and CDR2 are SNHLY and FYNNEI. The CDR3 is CASSDKTPNTEAFF. The DNA for the CDR3 is TGTGCCAGCAGTGATAAGACTCCGAACACTGAAGCTTTCTTT.

This chain joins TRBV4-3 and TRBJ2-3; possible D gene TRBD2, 6 bases. This CDR3 is 15 amino acids long. V shed 1 base and J shed 0 bases, with 8 bases lying between them. In germline, CDR1 is LGHNA, CDR2 YSLEER. The CDR3 region has the DNA TGCGCCAGCAGCCAAGGGGGACTCAGCACAGATACGCAGTATTTT. This encodes CASSQGGLSTDTQYF.

The genes are TRBV5-8 and TRBJ2-5, with 10 bases matching TRBD1. J lost 3 bases, V lost 4 bases, and 6 bases had no gene match. The CDR3 is made up of 15 amino acids. The germline CDR1 and CDR2 sequences are SGHTS and YDEGEE. CDR3 protein: CASSRPGTGEETQYF. The CDR3 DNA is TGTGCCAGCAGCCGTCCCGGGACAGGGGAAGAGACCCAGTACTTC.

Notes on this clone: The same CDR3 also results from other DNA sequences found in this sample. This sequence joins TRBV5-1 and TRBJ1-2; no definite D call. V shed 0 bases and J shed 0 bases, with 6 bases lying between them. The CDR3 has 14 residues. The germline CDR1 and CDR2 sequences are SGHRS and YFSETQ. The CDR3 DNA reads TGCGCCAGCAGCTTGGAATCCCCTAACTATGGCTACACCTTC. It codes for CASSLESPNYGYTF.

The rearrangement links TRBV19 to TRBJ1-4; D is uncertain. Trimming stripped 7 bases from V and 0 bases from J, with 9 bases between. The germline V gene encodes CDR1 LNHDA and CDR2 SQIVND (reference sequence). The CDR3 consists of 14 residues. The CDR3 nucleotides read TGTGCCAGTAATGAGGGATCAACTAATGAAAAACTGTTTTTT. It translates to CASNEGSTNEKLFF.

V and J are TRBV28 and TRBJ2-2; weak D call: TRBD1 (5 bases). V lost 7 bases, J lost 0 bases, and 15 bases lay in between. The germline CDR1 and CDR2 sequences are MDHEN and SYDVKM. CDR3 size: 16 residues. CDR3 sequence reads: CASIWGDRTNTGELFF. In DNA form, the CDR3 reads TGTGCCAGCATCTGGGGCGACAGAACGAACACCGGGGAGCTGTTTTTT.

In its sample, this clone was seen a few times. The gene calls are TRBV6-5 and TRBJ2-5; 7 nucleotides line up with TRBD1. The junction had 12 bases not matched to a gene; V was cut back by 4 bases and J by 4 bases. The CDR3 has 16 amino acids. Germline V gene lookup returns CDR1 MNHEY and CDR2 SVGAGI. The CDR3 region is CASSLTGRGFPETQYF. CDR3 DNA: TGTGCCAGCAGTTTGACCGGCAGGGGGTTCCCAGAGACCCAGTACTTC.

This clone was counted a few times. DNA of the CDR3: TGCGCCAGCAGCTTAGTAGGGTACGGAAACACCATATATTTT. Translating it yields CASSLVGYGNTIYF. The chain joins TRBV5-1 to TRBJ1-3, with no clear D. This CDR3 contains 14 residues. Trimming stripped 2 bases from V and 4 bases from J, with 10 bases between. Germline CDR1 reads SGHRS; CDR2 reads YFSETQ.

The chain joins TRBV10-3 to TRBJ1-2; perhaps TRBD1 as D (5 bases). V lost 7 bases and J lost 4, with 13 bases in between. CDR1 is ENHRY and CDR2 is SYGVKD in the germline V gene. The CDR3 has 13 amino acids. The CDR3 protein is CAIKLTETYGYTF. The DNA for the CDR3 is TGTGCCATCAAGCTGACAGAGACCTATGGCTACACCTTC.

This clone was counted between two and nine times. The chain recombines TRBV5-1 with TRBJ2-1; D call uncertain. The CDR3 sequence is 15 residues long. Between the trimmed V and J ends, which lost 0 bases and 2 bases, there was a span of 9 bases. The germline V gene has CDR1 SGHRS and CDR2 YFSETQ. The CDR3 spells CASSLGGVPYNEQFF. The DNA of the CDR3 is TGCGCCAGCAGCTTGGGGGGTGTGCCCTACAATGAGCAGTTCTTC.

The chain couples TRBV7-8 to TRBJ2-2, with no clear D. The CDR3 totals 16 residues. V gave up 1 base and J gave up 1 base, with 10 bases separating them. Germline lookup yields CDR1 SGHVS and CDR2 FQNEAQ. The CDR3 here is CASSLVLLLNTGELFF. The CDR3 nucleotides are TGTGCCAGCAGCTTAGTTTTATTGCTGAACACCGGGGAGCTGTTTTTT.

The chain is built from TRBV10-3 and TRBJ2-7; 7 nucleotides agree with TRBD2. The germline V gene encodes CDR1 ENHRY and CDR2 SYGVKD. The trim removed 5 bases at V and 2 bases at J, leaving 0 bases unmatched. The CDR3 length is 12 residues. DNA for the CDR3: TGTGCCATCAGTCGGGGGGCCTACGAGCAGTACTTC. This encodes CAISRGAYEQYF.

This clone occurred once. V and J are TRBV28 and TRBJ2-5; 8 bases align to TRBD2. Germline V gene lookup returns CDR1 MDHEN and CDR2 SYDVKM. The CDR3 runs 14 residues. The trim removed 3 bases at V and 4 bases at J, leaving 4 bases unmatched. CDR3 residues: CASSLRSGRETQYF. The CDR3, as DNA: TGTGCCAGCAGTTTGAGGAGCGGGAGAGAGACCCAGTACTTC.

This clone came up a few times. The chain is built from TRBV29-1 and TRBJ1-4; a possible D gene is TRBD1 (6 bases). CDR3 length: 13 amino acids. V gave up 4 bases and J gave up 5 bases, with 11 bases separating them. Germline assignment: CDR1 SQVTM and CDR2 ANQGSEA. CDR3 loop: CSVGTGWNEKLFF. The CDR3 DNA sequence: TGCAGCGTTGGAACAGGGTGGAATGAAAAACTGTTTTTT.

V usage is TRBV18 and J usage is TRBJ2-7; D is undetermined. The CDR3 consists of 13 residues. The V end lost 2 bases, the J end lost 3 bases, and 8 bases lay between the germline ends. Germline-derived CDR1 and CDR2 are KGHSH and LQKENI. The CDR3 sequence: CASSPGVNYEQYF. The CDR3 bases are TGTGCCAGCTCACCAGGGGTTAACTACGAGCAGTACTTC.

The chain joins TRBV19 to TRBJ2-7; D unclear. Looked up from germline, CDR1 is LNHDA and CDR2 is SQIVND (reference sequence). Between the trimmed V and J ends, which lost 8 bases and 7 bases, there was a span of 21 bases. The length of the CDR3 is 14 residues. The CDR3 DNA reads as TGTGCCAGTGGTGCGGTGGGTGAGGCCAGAGAGCAGTACTTC. This gives the protein CASGAVGEAREQYF.

This clone has a handful of counts. The chain is built from TRBV7-9 and TRBJ2-1, with no clear D. This CDR3 has 12 residues. With 5 bases removed from V and 9 bases from J, the gap between germline ends came to 11 bases. Looked up from germline, CDR1 is SEHNR and CDR2 is FQNEAQ (reference sequence). This chain's CDR3 is CASSPRRLEQFF. The CDR3 DNA reads TGTGCCAGCAGCCCTCGGAGACTTGAGCAGTTCTTC.

The chain carries TRBV19 and TRBJ2-3, with TRBD2 identical over 7 bases. The V and J ends lost 4 bases and 3 bases, in that order; junction bases with no gene match: 7. The CDR3 runs to 15 residues. Germline V CDR1 and CDR2: LNHDA, SQIVND (reference sequence). CDR3: CASSKWEGRTDTQYF. The DNA of the CDR3 is TGTGCCAGTAGTAAGTGGGAGGGCCGGACAGATACGCAGTATTTT.

The chain recombines TRBV23-1 with TRBJ1-3; D perhaps matches TRBD1 (5 bases). TRBV23-1 is flagged as an ORF with uncertain function. The CDR3 covers 18 residues. V was clipped by 6 bases and J by 0 bases, with 21 bases between them. The CDR3 is CASRGWVLGTFSGNTIYF. In DNA form, the CDR3 reads TGCGCCAGCAGGGGTTGGGTTCTTGGGACCTTCTCTGGAAACACCATATATTTT.

A single count supports this clone. V and J are TRBV5-3 and TRBJ1-5; TRBD1 matches 7 bases. TRBV5-3 is known as an ORF, though its function is uncertain. Trimming took 0 bases from V and 3 from J; bases not matched to a gene: 6. The CDR3 consists of 16 residues. CDR3 amino acids: CARSLVGRGDNQPQHF. CDR3 sequence (DNA): TGTGCCAGAAGCTTGGTCGGCAGGGGGGACAATCAGCCCCAGCATTTT.

This clone was found a few times. The CDR3 coding sequence is TGTGCCAGCTCACCAACCCCCCCGACTAGCGGGAGAAACGAGCAGTACTTC. Translating it yields CASSPTPPTSGRNEQYF. V gene TRBV18 combines with J gene TRBJ2-7; 12 bases agree with TRBD2. V lost 2 bases to trimming and J lost 5 bases; unmatched junction nucleotides: 10. Germline lookup yields CDR1 KGHSH and CDR2 LQKENI. The CDR3 contains 17 residues.

The V call is TRBV12-5, the J call TRBJ2-1; D is ambiguous. CDR3 length: 10 amino acids. CDR1 is LGHNT and CDR2 is FRNRAP in the germline V gene. V shed 5 bases and J shed 12 bases, with 8 bases lying between them. This CDR3 is CASGAVTQFF. The CDR3 DNA reads as TGTGCTAGTGGTGCTGTGACGCAGTTCTTC.

J is TRBJ2-7 and V is TRBV3-1 (or the pseudogene TRBV3-2), with a possible D match to TRBD1 (5 bases). This CDR3 spans 15 amino acids. V was shortened by 3 bases and J by 4 bases, with 16 bases between the two germline ends. CDR1 LGHDT and CDR2 YNNKEL come from the germline V gene (reference sequence). The CDR3 is CASSHGRDHRYEQYF. CDR3 in DNA: TGTGCCAGCAGCCATGGCAGGGATCACAGGTACGAGCAGTACTTC.

The chain uses TRBV24-1 and TRBJ1-1; D may be TRBD1 (5 bases). Germline assignment: CDR1 KGHDR and CDR2 SFDVKD. Trimming took off 3 bases at V and 9 bases at J, with 7 bases between the two ends. The CDR3 totals 11 residues. CDR3 region: CATSDGTQAFF. In DNA form, the CDR3 reads TGTGCCACCAGTGATGGGACCCAAGCTTTCTTT.